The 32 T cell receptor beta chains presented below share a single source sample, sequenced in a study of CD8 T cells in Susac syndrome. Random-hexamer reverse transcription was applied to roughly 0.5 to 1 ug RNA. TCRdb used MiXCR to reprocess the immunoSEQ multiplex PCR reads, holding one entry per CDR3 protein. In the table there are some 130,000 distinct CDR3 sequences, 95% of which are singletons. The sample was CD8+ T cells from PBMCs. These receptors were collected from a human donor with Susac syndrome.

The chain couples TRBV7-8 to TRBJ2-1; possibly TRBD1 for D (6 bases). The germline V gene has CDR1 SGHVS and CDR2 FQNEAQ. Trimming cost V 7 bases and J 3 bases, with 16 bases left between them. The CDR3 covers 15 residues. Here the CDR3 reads CASTKHREDYNEQFF. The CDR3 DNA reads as TGTGCCAGCACCAAACACAGGGAAGACTACAATGAGCAGTTCTTC.

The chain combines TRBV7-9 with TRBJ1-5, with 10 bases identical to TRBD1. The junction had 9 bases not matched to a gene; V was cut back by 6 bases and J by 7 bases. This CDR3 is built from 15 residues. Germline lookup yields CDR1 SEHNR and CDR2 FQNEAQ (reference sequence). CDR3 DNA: TGTGCCAGCAGTCTCGACAGGGGGCGCGAACAGCCCCAGCATTTT. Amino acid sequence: CASSLDRGREQPQHF. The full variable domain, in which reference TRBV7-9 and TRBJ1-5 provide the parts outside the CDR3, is DTGVSQNPRHKITKRGQNVTFRCDPISEHNRLYWYRQTLGQGPEFLTYFQNEAQLEKSRLLSDRFSAERPKGSFSTLEIQRTEQGDSAMYLCASSLDRGREQPQHFGDGTRLSIL.

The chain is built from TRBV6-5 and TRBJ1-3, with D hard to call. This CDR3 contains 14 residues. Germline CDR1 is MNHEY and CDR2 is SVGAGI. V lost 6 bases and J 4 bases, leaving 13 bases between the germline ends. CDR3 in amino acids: CASSQDVHGNTIYF. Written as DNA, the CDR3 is TGTGCCAGCAGCCAGGACGTCCACGGAAACACCATATATTTT.

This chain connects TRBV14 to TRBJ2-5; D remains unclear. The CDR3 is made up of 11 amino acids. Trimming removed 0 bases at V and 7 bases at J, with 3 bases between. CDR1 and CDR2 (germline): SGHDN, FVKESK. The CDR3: CASSQELTQYF. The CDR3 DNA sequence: TGTGCCAGCAGCCAAGAGCTGACCCAGTACTTC.

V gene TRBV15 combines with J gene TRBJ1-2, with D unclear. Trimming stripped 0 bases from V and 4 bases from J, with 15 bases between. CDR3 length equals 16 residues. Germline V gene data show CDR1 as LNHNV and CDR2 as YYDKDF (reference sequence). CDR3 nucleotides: TGTGCCACCAGCAGAGATGGGAGGGAAGGCGGCTATGGCTACACCTTC. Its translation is CATSRDGREGGYGYTF.

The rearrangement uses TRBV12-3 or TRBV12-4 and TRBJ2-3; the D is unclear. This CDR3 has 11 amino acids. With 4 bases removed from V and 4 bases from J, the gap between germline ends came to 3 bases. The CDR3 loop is CASSYADTQYF. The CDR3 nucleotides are TGTGCCAGCAGTTACGCAGATACGCAGTATTTT.

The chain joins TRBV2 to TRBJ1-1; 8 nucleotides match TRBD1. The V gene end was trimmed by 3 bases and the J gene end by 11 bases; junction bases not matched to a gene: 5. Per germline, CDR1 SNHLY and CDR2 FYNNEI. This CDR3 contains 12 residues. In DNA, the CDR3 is TGTGCCAGCAGTGAGGACAGGGCGTCCGCTTTCTTT. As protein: CASSEDRASAFF.

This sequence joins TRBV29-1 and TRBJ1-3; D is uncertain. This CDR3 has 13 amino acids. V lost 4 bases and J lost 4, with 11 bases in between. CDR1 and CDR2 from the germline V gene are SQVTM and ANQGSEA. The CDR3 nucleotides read TGCAGCGTTGGGACGGATGGCGGAAACACCATATATTTT. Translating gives CSVGTDGGNTIYF.

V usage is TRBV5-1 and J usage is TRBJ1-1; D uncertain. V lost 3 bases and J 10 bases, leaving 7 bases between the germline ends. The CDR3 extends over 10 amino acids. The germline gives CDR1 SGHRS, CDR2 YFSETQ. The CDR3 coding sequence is TGCGCCAGCAGCTCCTGGACAGCTTTCTTT. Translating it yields CASSSWTAFF.

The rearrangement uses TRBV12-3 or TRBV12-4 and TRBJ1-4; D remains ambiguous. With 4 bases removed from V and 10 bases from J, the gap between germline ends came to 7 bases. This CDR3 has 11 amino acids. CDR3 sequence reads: CASSSAAKLFF. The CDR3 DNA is TGTGCCAGCAGTTCAGCTGCAAAACTGTTTTTT.

CDR3: CASSASGSSSTDTQYF. Written as DNA, the CDR3 is TGTGCCAGCAGCGCCAGCGGGAGCTCTAGCACAGATACGCAGTATTTT. V gene TRBV9 combines with J gene TRBJ2-3; TRBD2 aligns across 8 bases. Germline V gene sequence: CDR1 SGDLS, CDR2 YYNGEE. CDR3 length: 16 residues. The V and J ends lost 3 bases and 0 bases, in that order; junction bases with no gene match: 6.

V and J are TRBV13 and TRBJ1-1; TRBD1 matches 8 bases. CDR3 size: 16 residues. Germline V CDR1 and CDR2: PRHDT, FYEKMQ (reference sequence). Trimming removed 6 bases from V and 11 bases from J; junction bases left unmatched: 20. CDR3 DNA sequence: TGTGCCAGCAGGTTACAGCCGGGACAGGCGCCCAATAGGGCTTTCTTT. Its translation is CASRLQPGQAPNRAFF.

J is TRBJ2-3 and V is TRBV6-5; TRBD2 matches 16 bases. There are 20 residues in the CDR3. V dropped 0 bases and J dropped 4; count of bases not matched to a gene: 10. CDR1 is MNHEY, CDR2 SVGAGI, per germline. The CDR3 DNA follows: TGTGCCAGCAGTTACTCAACCCCGGGACTAGCGGGAGGGCCTGCAGATACGCAGTATTTT. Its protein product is CASSYSTPGLAGGPADTQYF.

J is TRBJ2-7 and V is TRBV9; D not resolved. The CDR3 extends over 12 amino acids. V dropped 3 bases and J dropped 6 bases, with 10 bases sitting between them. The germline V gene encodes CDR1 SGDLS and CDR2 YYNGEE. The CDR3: CASSASNGEQYF. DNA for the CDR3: TGTGCCAGCAGCGCCTCAAACGGCGAGCAGTACTTC.

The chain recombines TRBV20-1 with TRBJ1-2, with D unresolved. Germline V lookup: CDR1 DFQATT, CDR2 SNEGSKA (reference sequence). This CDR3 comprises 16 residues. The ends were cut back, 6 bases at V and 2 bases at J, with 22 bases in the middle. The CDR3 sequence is CSARPPSGTRNYGYTF. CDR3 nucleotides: TGCAGTGCCCGACCCCCCTCTGGAACAAGAAACTATGGCTACACCTTC.

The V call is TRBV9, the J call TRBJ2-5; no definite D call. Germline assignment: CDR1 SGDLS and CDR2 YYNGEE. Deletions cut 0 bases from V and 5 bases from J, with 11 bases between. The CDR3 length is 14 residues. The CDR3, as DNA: TGTGCCAGCAGCGTAGACGGGCTCACGGAGACCCAGTACTTC. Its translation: CASSVDGLTETQYF.

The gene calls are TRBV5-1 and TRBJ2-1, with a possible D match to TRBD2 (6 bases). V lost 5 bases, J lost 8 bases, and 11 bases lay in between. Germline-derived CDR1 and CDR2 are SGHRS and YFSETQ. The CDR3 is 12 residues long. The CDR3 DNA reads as TGCGCCAGCAGTCACTCGGGGGATGAGCAGTTCTTC. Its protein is CASSHSGDEQFF.

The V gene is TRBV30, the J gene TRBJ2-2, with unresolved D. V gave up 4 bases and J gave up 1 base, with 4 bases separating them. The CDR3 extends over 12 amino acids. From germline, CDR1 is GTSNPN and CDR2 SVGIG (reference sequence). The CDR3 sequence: CAWTENTGELFF. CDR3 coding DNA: TGTGCCTGGACTGAGAACACCGGGGAGCTGTTTTTT.

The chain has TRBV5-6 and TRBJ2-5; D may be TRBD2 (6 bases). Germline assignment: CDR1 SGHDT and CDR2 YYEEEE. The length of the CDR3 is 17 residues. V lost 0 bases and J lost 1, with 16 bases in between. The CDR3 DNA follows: TGTGCCAGCAGCTTGGCGGAGCGGGCAGCCGCCCAAGAGACCCAGTACTTC. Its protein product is CASSLAERAAAQETQYF.

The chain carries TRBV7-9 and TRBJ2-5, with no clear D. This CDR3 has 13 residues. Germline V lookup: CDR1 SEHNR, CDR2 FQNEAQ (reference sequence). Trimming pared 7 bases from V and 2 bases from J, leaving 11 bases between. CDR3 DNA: TGTGCCAGCACCGGGTGGGATCAAGAGACCCAGTACTTC. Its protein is CASTGWDQETQYF.

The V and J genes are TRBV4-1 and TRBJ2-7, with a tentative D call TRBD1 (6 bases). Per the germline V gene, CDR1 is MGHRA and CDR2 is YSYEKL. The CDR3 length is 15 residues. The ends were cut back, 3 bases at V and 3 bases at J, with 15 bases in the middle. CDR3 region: CASSHIGTPGYEQYF. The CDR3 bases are TGCGCCAGCAGCCATATCGGGACACCCGGCTACGAGCAGTACTTC.

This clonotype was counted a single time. For the CDR3, the DNA is TGTGCCAGCAGTCACGACGGGGAGCTGTTTTTT. It encodes CASSHDGELFF. This chain connects TRBV6-1 to TRBJ2-2; no reliable D call. This CDR3 has 11 amino acids. Germline CDR1 and CDR2: MNHNS and SASEGT. V shed 5 bases and J shed 7 bases, with 5 bases lying between them.

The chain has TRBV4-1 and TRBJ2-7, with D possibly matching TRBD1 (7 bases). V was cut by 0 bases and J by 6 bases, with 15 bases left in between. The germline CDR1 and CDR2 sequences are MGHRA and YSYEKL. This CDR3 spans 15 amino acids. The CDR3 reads CASSQDGGGSSEQYF. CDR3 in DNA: TGCGCCAGCAGCCAAGATGGAGGGGGCTCGAGCGAGCAGTACTTC.

In nucleotides, the CDR3 is TGTGCCAGCCGGGGGGGACTAGCGGGATTCACGGAGCAAGAGACCCAGTACTTC. The encoded protein is CASRGGLAGFTEQETQYF. The chain links TRBV28 to TRBJ2-5; 13 bases match TRBD2. The CDR3 covers 18 residues. V dropped 8 bases and J dropped 2; count of bases not matched to a gene: 14. Per germline, CDR1 MDHEN and CDR2 SYDVKM.

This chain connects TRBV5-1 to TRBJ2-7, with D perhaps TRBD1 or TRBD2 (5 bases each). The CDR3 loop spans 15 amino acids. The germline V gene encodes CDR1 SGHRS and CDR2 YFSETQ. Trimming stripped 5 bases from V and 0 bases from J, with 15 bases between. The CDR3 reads CASRPNSGSSYEQYF. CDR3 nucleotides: TGCGCCAGCAGGCCAAACTCAGGGAGCTCCTACGAGCAGTACTTC.

The CDR3, as DNA: TGCGCCAGCAGCTTGGAGCCGGAGGAGGGTTGGGATGAGCAGTTCTTC. Amino acids: CASSLEPEEGWDEQFF. The chain is built from TRBV5-1 and TRBJ2-1; TRBD2 might be the D (6 bases). V dropped 0 bases and J dropped 8 bases, with 18 bases sitting between them. This CDR3 contains 16 residues. Germline-derived CDR1 and CDR2 are SGHRS and YFSETQ.

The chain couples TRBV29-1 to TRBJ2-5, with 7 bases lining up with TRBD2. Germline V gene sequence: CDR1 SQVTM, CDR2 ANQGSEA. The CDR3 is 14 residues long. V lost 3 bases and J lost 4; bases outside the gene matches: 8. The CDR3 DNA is TGCAGCGTTGAGGGCGGGAGCGAACGAGAGACCCAGTACTTC. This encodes CSVEGGSERETQYF.

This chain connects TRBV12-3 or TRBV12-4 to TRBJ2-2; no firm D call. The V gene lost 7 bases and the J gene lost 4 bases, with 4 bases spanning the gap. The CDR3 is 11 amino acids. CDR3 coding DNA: TGTGCCAGCATAGGCACCGGGGAGCTGTTTTTT. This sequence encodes CASIGTGELFF.

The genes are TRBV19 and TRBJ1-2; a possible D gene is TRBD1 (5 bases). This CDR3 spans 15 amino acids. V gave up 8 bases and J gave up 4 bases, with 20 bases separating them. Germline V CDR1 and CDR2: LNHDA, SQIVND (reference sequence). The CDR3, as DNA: TGTGCCAGTCGGCTCGGGACCGAACCTGGCTATGGCTACACCTTC. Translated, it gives CASRLGTEPGYGYTF.

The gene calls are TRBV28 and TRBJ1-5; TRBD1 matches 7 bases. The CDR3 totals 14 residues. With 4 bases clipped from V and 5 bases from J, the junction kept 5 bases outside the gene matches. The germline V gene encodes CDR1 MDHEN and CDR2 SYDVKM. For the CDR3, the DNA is TGTGCCAGCAGTTCCGGGGACAGTTATCAGCCCCAGCATTTT. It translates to CASSSGDSYQPQHF.

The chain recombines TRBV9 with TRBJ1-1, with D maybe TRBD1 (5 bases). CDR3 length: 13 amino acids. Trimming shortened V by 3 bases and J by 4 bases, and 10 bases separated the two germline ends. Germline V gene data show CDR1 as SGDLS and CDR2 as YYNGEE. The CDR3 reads CASSATGGTEAFF. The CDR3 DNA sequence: TGTGCCAGCAGCGCGACGGGGGGCACTGAAGCTTTCTTT.

CDR3 in DNA: TGTGCCAGCAGCCAACCGACTAGCGGGAGACCTGAGCAGTTCTTC. Translated: CASSQPTSGRPEQFF. The rearrangement joins TRBV11-3 to TRBJ2-1; 12 bases are a match to TRBD2. Germline V gene lookup returns CDR1 SGHNT and CDR2 YENEEA. CDR3 length equals 15 residues. V dropped 5 bases and J dropped 9; count of bases not matched to a gene: 8.